This T cell receptor beta chain was identified during a study of CD8 T cells in Susac syndrome (dated by TCRdb to between 2019 and 2020). The study in broad terms: The study used repertoire sequencing to test whether antigen drove CD8+ T cell activation and differentiation in Susac syndrome. General study outcomes and caveats: The TCR sequencing and HLA analysis was acknowledged to have included a relatively small number of individuals.

High-throughput TCR beta sequencing profiled peripheral blood CD8+ and CD4+ T cells from healthy donors, Susac syndrome patients and multiple sclerosis patients. The multiple sclerosis controls were treatment-naive patients who had stable or active relapsing-remitting disease and met the revised McDonald criteria. Bulk CD8+ and CD4+ T cells were purified by magnetic negative isolation, whereas CD8+ TEMRA cells were enriched by FACS. Blood was drawn into EDTA tubes, processed within 24 hours, and PBMCs were isolated by density gradient centrifugation. PBMCs destined for TCR sequencing were cryopreserved in liquid nitrogen and later thawed in a 37 °C water bath. A purity of at least 90% was achieved for sorted or isolated CD4+, CD8+ and CD8+ TEMRA cells. RNA was extracted with the RNeasy kit and about 0.5 to 1 ug was reverse transcribed using random hexamers. The immunoSEQ multiplex PCR assay, covering 54 Vbeta and 13 Jbeta segments, was used to amplify TCR beta CDR3 regions. To correct PCR amplification bias, a synthetic template baseline was used for both primer optimization and computational correction. In the paper's pipeline: Reads were assigned to V, D and J genes according to IMGT and analyzed in immunoSEQ Analyzer, with only productive sequences retained. To calculate clonality, Shannon entropy was normalized by log2 of the number of productive unique sequences and then subtracted from one. Public and private clones were assessed among the 100 most prevalent clones of each patient and control. Clones were defined as Susac-specific if absent from the healthy and MS cohorts, from around 1,100 published viral clones and from other ImmuneACCESS disease sequences. In TCRdb, the public reads were trimmed at Q25 with fastp and aligned with MiXCR, with productive beta chains retained. Records with the same CDR3 protein are collapsed into one entry carrying the most frequent genes and DNA. The V and J calls, along with clone size, are taken from TCRdb and not from the paper's own processing. This sample gives about 210,000 distinct CDR3 sequences in total; approximately 95% of them show up just once. The biggest ten clones account for roughly 0.09% of the sample.

On this clonotype itself: Its binding antigen is unknown. Per-nucleotide qualities are absent, and no much larger clonotype sits a single base away.

Sequencing was performed on CD4+ T cells from PBMCs. This TCR was sampled from a human donor with multiple sclerosis.

CDR3 loop: CATRTGGVNEQYF. The bases read TGTGCCACTAGGACAGGGGGCGTAAACGAGCAGTACTTC. The V and J segments used are TRBV19 and TRBJ2-7, with TRBD1 identical over 11 junction bases. The CDR3 measures 13 amino acids from cysteine to phenylalanine. Of all the DNA, just the CDR3 is kept, 39 bases in frame from base 1. CDR1 is given as LNHDA and CDR2 as SQIVND, both from the germline V gene (reference sequence). After removal of 10 bases from V and 5 bases from J, the junction retains 7 bases not matched to a gene.